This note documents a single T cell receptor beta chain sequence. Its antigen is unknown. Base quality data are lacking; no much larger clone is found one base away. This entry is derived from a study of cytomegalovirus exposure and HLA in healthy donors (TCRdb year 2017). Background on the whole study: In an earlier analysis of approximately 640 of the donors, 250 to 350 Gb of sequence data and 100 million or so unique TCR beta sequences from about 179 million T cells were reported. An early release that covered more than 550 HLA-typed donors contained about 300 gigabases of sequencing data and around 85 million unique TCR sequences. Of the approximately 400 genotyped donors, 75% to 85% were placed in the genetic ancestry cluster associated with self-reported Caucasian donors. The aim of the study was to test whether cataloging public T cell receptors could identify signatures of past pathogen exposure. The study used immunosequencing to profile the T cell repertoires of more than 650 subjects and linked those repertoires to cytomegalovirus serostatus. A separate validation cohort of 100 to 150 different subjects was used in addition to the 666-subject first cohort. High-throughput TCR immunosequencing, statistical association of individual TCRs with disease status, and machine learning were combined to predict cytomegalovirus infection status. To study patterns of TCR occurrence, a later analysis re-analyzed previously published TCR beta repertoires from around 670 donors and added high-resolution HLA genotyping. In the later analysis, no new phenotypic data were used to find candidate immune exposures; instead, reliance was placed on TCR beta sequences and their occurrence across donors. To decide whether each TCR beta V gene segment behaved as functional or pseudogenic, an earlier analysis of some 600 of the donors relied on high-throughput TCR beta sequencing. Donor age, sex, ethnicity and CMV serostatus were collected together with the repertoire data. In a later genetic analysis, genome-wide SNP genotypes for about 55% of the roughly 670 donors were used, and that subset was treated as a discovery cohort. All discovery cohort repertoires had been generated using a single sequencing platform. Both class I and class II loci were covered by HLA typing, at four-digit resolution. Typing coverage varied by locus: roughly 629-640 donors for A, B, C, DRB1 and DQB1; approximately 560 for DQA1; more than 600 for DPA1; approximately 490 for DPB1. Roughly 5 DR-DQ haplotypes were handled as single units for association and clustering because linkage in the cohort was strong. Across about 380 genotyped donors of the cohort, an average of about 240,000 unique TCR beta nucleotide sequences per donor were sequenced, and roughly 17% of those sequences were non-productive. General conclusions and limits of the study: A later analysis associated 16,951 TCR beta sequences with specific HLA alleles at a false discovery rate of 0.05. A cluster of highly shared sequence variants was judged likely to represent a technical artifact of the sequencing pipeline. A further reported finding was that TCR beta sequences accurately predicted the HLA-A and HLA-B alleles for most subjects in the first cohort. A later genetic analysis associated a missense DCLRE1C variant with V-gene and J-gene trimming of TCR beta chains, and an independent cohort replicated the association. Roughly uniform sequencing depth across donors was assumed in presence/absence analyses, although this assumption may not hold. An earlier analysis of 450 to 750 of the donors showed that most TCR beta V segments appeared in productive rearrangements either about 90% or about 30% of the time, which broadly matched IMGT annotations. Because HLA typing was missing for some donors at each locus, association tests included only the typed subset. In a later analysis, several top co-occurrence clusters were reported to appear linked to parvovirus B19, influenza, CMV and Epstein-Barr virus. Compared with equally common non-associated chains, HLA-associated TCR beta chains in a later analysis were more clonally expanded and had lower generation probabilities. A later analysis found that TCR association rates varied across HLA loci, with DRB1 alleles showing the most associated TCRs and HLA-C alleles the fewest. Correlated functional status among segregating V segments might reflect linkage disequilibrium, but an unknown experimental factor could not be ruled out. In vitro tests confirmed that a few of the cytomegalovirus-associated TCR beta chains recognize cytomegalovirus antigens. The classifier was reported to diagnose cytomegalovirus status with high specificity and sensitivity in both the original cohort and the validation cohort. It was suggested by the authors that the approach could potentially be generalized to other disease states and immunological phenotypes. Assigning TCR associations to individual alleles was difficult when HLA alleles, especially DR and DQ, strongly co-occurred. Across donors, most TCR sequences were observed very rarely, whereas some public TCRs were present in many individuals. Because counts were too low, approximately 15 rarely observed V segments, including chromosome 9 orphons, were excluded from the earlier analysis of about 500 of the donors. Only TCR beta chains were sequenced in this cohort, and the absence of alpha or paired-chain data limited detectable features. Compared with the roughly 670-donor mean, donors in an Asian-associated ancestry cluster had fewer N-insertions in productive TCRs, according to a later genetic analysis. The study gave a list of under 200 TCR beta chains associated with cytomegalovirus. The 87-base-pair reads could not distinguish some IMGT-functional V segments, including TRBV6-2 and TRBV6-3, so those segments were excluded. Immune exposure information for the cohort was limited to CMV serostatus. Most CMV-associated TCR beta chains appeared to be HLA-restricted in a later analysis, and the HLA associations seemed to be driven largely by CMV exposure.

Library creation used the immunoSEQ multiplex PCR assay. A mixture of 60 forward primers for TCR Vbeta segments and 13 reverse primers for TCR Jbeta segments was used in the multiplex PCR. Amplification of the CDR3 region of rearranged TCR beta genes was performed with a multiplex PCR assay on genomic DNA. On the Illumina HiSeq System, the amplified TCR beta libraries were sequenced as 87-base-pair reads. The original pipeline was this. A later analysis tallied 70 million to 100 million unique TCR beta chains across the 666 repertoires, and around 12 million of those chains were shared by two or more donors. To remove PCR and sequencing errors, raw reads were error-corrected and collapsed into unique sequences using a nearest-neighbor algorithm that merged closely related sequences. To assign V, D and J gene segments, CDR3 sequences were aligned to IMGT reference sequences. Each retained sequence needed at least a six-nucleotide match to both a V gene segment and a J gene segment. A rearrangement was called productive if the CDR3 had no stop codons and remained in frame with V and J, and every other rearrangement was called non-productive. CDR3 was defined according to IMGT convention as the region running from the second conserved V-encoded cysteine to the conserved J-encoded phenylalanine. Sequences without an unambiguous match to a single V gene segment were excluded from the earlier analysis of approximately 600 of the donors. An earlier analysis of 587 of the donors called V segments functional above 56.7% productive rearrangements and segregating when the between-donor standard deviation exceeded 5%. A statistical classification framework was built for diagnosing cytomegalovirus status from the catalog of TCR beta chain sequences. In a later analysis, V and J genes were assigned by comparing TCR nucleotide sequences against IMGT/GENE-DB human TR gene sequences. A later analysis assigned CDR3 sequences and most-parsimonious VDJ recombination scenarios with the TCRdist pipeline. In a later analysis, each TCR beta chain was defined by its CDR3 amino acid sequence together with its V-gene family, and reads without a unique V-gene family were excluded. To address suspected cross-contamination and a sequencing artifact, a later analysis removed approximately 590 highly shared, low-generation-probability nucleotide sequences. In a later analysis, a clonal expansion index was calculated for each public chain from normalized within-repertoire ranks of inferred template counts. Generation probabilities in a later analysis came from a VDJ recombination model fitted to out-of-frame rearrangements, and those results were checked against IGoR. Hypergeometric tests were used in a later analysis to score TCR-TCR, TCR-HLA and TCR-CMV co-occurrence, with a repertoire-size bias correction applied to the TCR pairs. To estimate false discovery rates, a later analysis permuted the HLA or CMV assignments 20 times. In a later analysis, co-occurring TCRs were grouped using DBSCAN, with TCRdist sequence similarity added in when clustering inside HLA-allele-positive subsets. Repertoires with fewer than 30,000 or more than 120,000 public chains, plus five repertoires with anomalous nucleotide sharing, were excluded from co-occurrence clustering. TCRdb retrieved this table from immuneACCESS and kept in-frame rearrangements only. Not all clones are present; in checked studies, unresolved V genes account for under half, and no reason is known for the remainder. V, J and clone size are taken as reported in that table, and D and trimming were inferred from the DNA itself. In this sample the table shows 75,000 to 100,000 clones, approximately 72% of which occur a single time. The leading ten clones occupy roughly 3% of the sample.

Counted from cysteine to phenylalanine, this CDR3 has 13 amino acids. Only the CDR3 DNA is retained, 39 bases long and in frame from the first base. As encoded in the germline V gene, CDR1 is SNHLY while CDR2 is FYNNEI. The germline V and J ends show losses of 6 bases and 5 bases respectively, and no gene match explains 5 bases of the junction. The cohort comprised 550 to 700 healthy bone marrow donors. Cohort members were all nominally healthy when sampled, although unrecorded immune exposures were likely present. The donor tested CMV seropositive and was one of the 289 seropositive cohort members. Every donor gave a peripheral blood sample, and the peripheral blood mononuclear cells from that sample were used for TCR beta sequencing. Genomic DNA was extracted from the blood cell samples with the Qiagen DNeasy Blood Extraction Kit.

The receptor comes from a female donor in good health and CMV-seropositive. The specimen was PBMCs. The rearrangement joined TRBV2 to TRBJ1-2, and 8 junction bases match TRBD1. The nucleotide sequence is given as TGTGCCAGCAGATTACAGGGGGGGTATGGCTACACCTTC. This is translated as CASRLQGGYGYTF.